One and the same sample provided the 31 T cell receptor beta chains below, sequenced in a study of blood T cells in healthy people across ages. It was with a sample-barcoded 5' primer and a J-beta primer mix that a second PCR of about 6 to 12 cycles was run. One entry per CDR3 protein results from TCRdb running MiXCR on the 5' RACE reads. The sample includes some 1,000,000 distinct CDR3 sequences, less than 25% of them seen just once. The sample also formed part of further work on T cells of mothers and their children.

The material sequenced was blood. All receptors derive from a girl aged 2 to 10 in good health.

The CDR3 spells CSAETEFNEQFF. The CDR3 DNA reads as TGCAGTGCTGAGACGGAGTTTAATGAGCAGTTCTTC. The V gene is TRBV20-1, the J gene TRBJ2-5; D gene ambiguous. The better agreement between TRBJ2-1 and the DNA end casts doubt on the J call. CDR3 length: 12 amino acids. The germline CDR1 and CDR2 sequences are DFQATT and SNEGSKA (reference sequence).

This clonotype was detected a few times. The chain has TRBV29-1 and TRBJ2-5; D is undetermined. The better agreement between TRBJ2-7 and the DNA end casts doubt on the J call. The germline V gene has CDR1 SQVTM and CDR2 ANQGSEA. The CDR3 covers 12 residues. CDR3 DNA: TGCAGCGTTGGGCGTTACCCCCACGAGCAGTACTTC. It encodes CSVGRYPHEQYF.

The chain employs TRBV20-1 and TRBJ2-1, with D possibly called TRBD1 or TRBD2 (5 bases each). CDR3 length: 12 amino acids. The V end was cut by 6 bases, the J end by 9 bases, with 15 bases between. Germline V lookup: CDR1 DFQATT, CDR2 SNEGSKA (reference sequence). The CDR3 sequence is CSATEGLGEQFF. CDR3 coding DNA: TGCAGTGCCACAGAGGGGCTAGGTGAGCAGTTCTTC.

This chain uses TRBV20-1 with TRBJ2-5; TRBD2 matches 8 bases. V gave up 3 bases and J gave up 11 bases; unmatched junction bases: 17. The CDR3 length is 15 residues. Germline loops: CDR1 DFQATT, CDR2 SNEGSKA (reference sequence). The chain's CDR3 is CSARRGSGGWTEQYF. Written as DNA, the CDR3 is TGCAGTGCTAGGAGAGGAAGCGGGGGATGGACTGAGCAGTACTTC.

This clonotype has more than one count but fewer than ten. V usage is TRBV10-3 and J usage is TRBJ2-1; 12 nucleotides line up with TRBD2. The CDR3 length is 15 residues. CDR1 and CDR2 from the germline V gene are ENHRY and SYGVKD. Trimming removed 6 bases from V and 8 bases from J; junction bases left unmatched: 8. CDR3 coding DNA: TGTGCCATCAGGCCGACTAGCGGGAGTAGAGATGAGCAGTTCTTC. It yields the protein CAIRPTSGSRDEQFF.

The rearrangement joins TRBV29-1 to TRBJ1-1, with D possibly matching TRBD1 (5 bases). CDR3 length: 14 amino acids. Germline V gene sequence: CDR1 SQVTM, CDR2 ANQGSEA. Trimming shortened V by 3 bases and J by 5 bases, and 16 bases separated the two germline ends. CDR3 coding DNA: TGCAGCGTTGATACATCAGTTCGGGGGACTGAAGCTTTCTTT. Protein: CSVDTSVRGTEAFF. The whole variable domain, filled in from reference TRBV29-1 and TRBJ1-1, reads SAVISQKPSRDICQRGTSLTIQCQVDSQVTMMFWYRQQPGQSLTLIATANQGSEATYESGFVIDKFPISRPNLTFSTLTVSNMSPEDSSIYLCSVDTSVRGTEAFFGQGTRLTVV.

This clonotype was picked up a small number of times. The CDR3 DNA reads TGTGCCAGCAGCCAAGATCTGGCTAATACACCCCTAAATGGCTACACCTTC. It codes for CASSQDLANTPLNGYTF. This chain links TRBV4-2 with TRBJ1-2; D gene unclear. The CDR3 length is 17 residues. Trimming removed 0 bases at V and 6 bases at J, with 20 bases between. Germline V gene lookup returns CDR1 LGHNA and CDR2 YNFKEQ.

This chain joins TRBV18 and TRBJ2-2; 8 nucleotides agree with TRBD2. This CDR3 is built from 17 residues. Looked up from germline, CDR1 is KGHSH and CDR2 is LQKENI. The trim removed 3 bases at V and 3 bases at J, leaving 9 bases unmatched. CDR3 in amino acids: CASSPSQRGKDTGELFF. In nucleotides, the CDR3 is TGTGCCAGCTCACCCTCCCAGCGGGGGAAAGACACCGGGGAGCTGTTTTTT.

The genes are TRBV20-1 and TRBJ1-3; D unclear. Trimming took 0 bases from V and 0 from J, leaving 3 bases between them. Germline values: CDR1 DFQATT, CDR2 SNEGSKA (reference sequence). CDR3 length: 13 amino acids. In DNA form, the CDR3 reads TGCAGTGCTAGAGAAAGCTCTGGAAACACCATATATTTT. Its translation is CSARESSGNTIYF.

This clonotype has only a few counts. The J gene is TRBJ2-5, the V gene TRBV21-1; the D call in the table, TRBD1, was not verified against the DNA. TRBV21-1 is labeled a pseudogene. The CDR3 contains 15 residues. CDR3 in DNA: TGTGCCAGCAGCAACTTGGACAGGGGTCGGCAGACCCAGTACTTC. Residues: CASSNLDRGRQTQYF.

The chain combines TRBV28 with TRBJ2-1; 8 nucleotides line up with TRBD1. Germline lookup yields CDR1 MDHEN and CDR2 SYDVKM. V lost 9 bases and J lost 8; bases outside the gene matches: 9. CDR3 length equals 13 residues. CDR3 sequence reads: CASRDRNIDEQFF. The CDR3 DNA sequence: TGTGCCAGTAGGGACAGGAATATCGATGAGCAGTTCTTC.

Points on this clonotype: The junction departs from the called germline gene at one end, perhaps through a read error. The chain joins TRBV12-3 or TRBV12-4 to TRBJ2-1; possibly TRBD2 for D (6 bases). The CDR3 is made up of 16 amino acids. The CDR3 sequence: CVSSLPGLYSYNEQFF. The CDR3 coding sequence is TGTGTCAGCAGCCTTCCGGGACTTTACTCCTACAATGAGCAGTTCTTC.

The chain combines TRBV21-1 with TRBJ2-5; TRBD2 was called by the table and not checked on the DNA. The end of the DNA aligns better with TRBJ2-1, so the J call may be wrong. TRBV21-1 is a known pseudogene. This CDR3 has 16 residues. For the CDR3, the DNA is TGTGCCAGCAGCACCATATCAGCGGTTCCTTCTAGAGGGCAGTTCTTC. Its translation: CASSTISAVPSRGQFF.

This clonotype showed up just a few times. J is TRBJ2-5 and V is TRBV28; 7 nucleotides match TRBD2. J lost 6 bases, V lost 1 base, and 11 bases had no gene match. The CDR3 contains 16 residues. In germline, CDR1 is MDHEN, CDR2 SYDVKM. The CDR3 reads CASSLLVGVGLKTQYF. The CDR3 DNA is TGTGCCAGCAGTTTATTAGTCGGGGTGGGACTAAAGACCCAGTACTTC.

This clonotype was observed a handful of times. The rearrangement links TRBV29-1 to TRBJ1-1; D uncertain. Germline CDR1 reads SQVTM; CDR2 reads ANQGSEA. V was cut by 3 bases and J by 4 bases, with 12 bases left in between. The length of the CDR3 is 13 residues. The CDR3 spells CSVEGRFFTEAFF. The CDR3 nucleotides read TGCAGCGTTGAGGGTCGGTTCTTCACTGAAGCTTTCTTT.

The V call is TRBV4-1, the J call TRBJ1-1, with D uncertain. The germline V gene has CDR1 MGHRA and CDR2 YSYEKL. This CDR3 spans 13 amino acids. The V end lost 0 bases, the J end lost 5 bases, and 7 bases lay between the germline ends. CDR3 in amino acids: CASSQDAPTEAFF. The CDR3 DNA is TGCGCCAGCAGCCAAGACGCCCCAACTGAAGCTTTCTTT.

A few counts support this clonotype. DNA for the CDR3: TGTGCCAGCAGCTTAGCTCCCGCCGGGTCCCACGGCTGGCAGTTCTTC. It encodes CASSLAPAGSHGWQFF. The chain recombines TRBV7-9 with TRBJ2-1; D remains unclear. Germline CDR1 SEHNR, CDR2 FQNEAQ (reference sequence). Trimming removed 0 bases from V and 12 bases from J, with 21 bases in between. This CDR3 region has 16 residues.

The sample holds a few counts of this clonotype. The chain recombines TRBV20-1 with TRBJ2-7, with 9 bases aligning to TRBD2. TRBJ2-1 explains the end of the DNA better; the J call may be wrong. CDR1 is DFQATT, CDR2 SNEGSKA, per germline (reference sequence). The CDR3 has 13 amino acids. CDR3 residues: CSADSGRANEQFF. The CDR3 DNA reads as TGCAGTGCTGATAGCGGGAGAGCAAATGAGCAGTTCTTC.

This rearrangement joins TRBV6-2 or TRBV6-3 to TRBJ1-5; D is undetermined. The germline V and J ends were trimmed by 0 bases and 0 bases, with 9 bases remaining between them. This CDR3 spans 16 amino acids. Germline V gene sequence: CDR1 MNHEY, CDR2 SVGEGT. This chain's CDR3 is CASSYSSSFSNQPQHF. The CDR3 DNA sequence: TGTGCCAGCAGTTACTCTTCCAGTTTTAGCAATCAGCCCCAGCATTTT.

The chain combines TRBV3-1 with TRBJ2-7; D not resolved. Trimming left V 6 bases short and J 1 base short, with 13 bases between. The CDR3 runs 14 residues. Germline V gives CDR1 LGHDT, CDR2 YNNKEL (reference sequence). The CDR3 sequence: CASRTNSRSYEQYF. In DNA form, the CDR3 reads TGTGCCAGCAGAACAAACAGCAGGTCCTACGAGCAGTACTTC.

This clonotype came up a few times. In DNA form, the CDR3 reads TGTGCCAGCAGCGTAGAGGTACTAGAAGGCAATGAGCAGTTCTTC. As protein: CASSVEVLEGNEQFF. V is TRBV9 and J is TRBJ2-1; TRBD2 might be the D (5 bases). Germline V CDR1 and CDR2: SGDLS, YYNGEE. The V gene lost 0 bases and the J gene lost 6 bases, with 13 bases spanning the gap. The CDR3 totals 15 residues.

The V gene is TRBV11-2, the J gene TRBJ1-1, with 8 bases identical to TRBD1. The trim removed 4 bases at V and 10 bases at J, leaving 17 bases unmatched. The CDR3 is 16 amino acids. Germline V gene lookup returns CDR1 SGHAT and CDR2 FQNNGV. The CDR3 reads CASSYTDLDRGRGAFF. CDR3 DNA sequence: TGTGCCAGCAGCTACACCGATTTAGACAGGGGAAGGGGAGCTTTCTTT. Full variable domain (remainder filled in from reference TRBV11-2 and TRBJ1-1): EAGVAQSPRYKIIEKRQSVAFWCNPISGHATLYWYQQILGQGPKLLIQFQNNGVVDDSQLPKDRFSAERLKGVDSTLKIQPAKLEDSAVYLCASSYTDLDRGRGAFFGQGTRLTVV.

The chain recombines TRBV24-1 with TRBJ2-3, with a weak D call TRBD2 (6 bases). Trimming shortened V by 2 bases and J by 1 base, and 15 bases separated the two germline ends. Germline V gene data show CDR1 as KGHDR and CDR2 as SFDVKD. There are 17 residues in the CDR3. CDR3 residues: CATSDWSLLARTDTQYF. DNA of the CDR3: TGTGCCACCAGTGATTGGAGCCTCCTAGCGCGCACAGATACGCAGTATTTT.

CDR3 nucleotide sequence: TGTGCCAGCAGTGACTCTTCCAGCAATGAGCAGTTCTTC. This encodes CASSDSSSNEQFF. The chain uses TRBV6-4 and TRBJ2-5, with D unresolved. The end of the DNA fits TRBJ2-1 better, so the J call may be wrong. The CDR3 covers 13 residues. Germline-derived CDR1 and CDR2 are MRHNA and SNTAGT.

This clonotype was recorded a few times. A junction end diverges from the germline sequence, so it may reflect a read error. The chain uses TRBV29-1 and TRBJ1-2; 8 bases line up with TRBD1. The germline V gene encodes CDR1 SQVTM and CDR2 ANQGSEA. CDR3 length equals 11 residues. The CDR3 here is CSAEEVTGEIF. CDR3 coding DNA: TGCAGCGCAGAGGAGGTGACAGGGGAAATCTTC.

The genes are TRBV10-3 and TRBJ2-1, with 8 bases identical to TRBD1. Germline V gene sequence: CDR1 ENHRY, CDR2 SYGVKD. The CDR3 has 14 residues. V was clipped by 3 bases and J by 3 bases; unmatched bases: 1. CDR3 DNA: TGTGCCATCAGTGATACAGGGGGCTACAATGAGCAGTTCTTC. Amino acids: CAISDTGGYNEQFF.

This clonotype came up a few times. As DNA, the CDR3 is TGCGCCAGCAGCTTGCAGGGTACGGCGATGGACGAGCAGTACTTC. Translation gives CASSLQGTAMDEQYF. The chain is built from TRBV5-1 and TRBJ2-7, with D possibly matching TRBD1 (5 bases). The CDR3 is 15 amino acids. Looked up from germline, CDR1 is SGHRS and CDR2 is YFSETQ. The V and J ends lost 1 base and 5 bases respectively, with 16 bases between them.

Regarding this clonotype: A read error may account for a junction end that differs from germline. The CDR3 protein is CSASPGVETRYF. In nucleotides, the CDR3 is TGCAGTGCTTCCCCCGGAGTGGAGACCCGGTACTTC. The chain links TRBV20-1 to TRBJ2-5; D not certain. The CDR3 contains 12 residues. The germline V gene encodes CDR1 DFQATT and CDR2 SNEGSKA (reference sequence).

This clonotype has a handful of counts. The rearrangement links TRBV7-3 to TRBJ2-3; 10 bases agree with TRBD2. The CDR3 is made up of 16 amino acids. Trimming cost V 0 bases and J 2 bases; bases outside gene matches: 2. The V gene's germline CDR1 is SGHTA and CDR2 FQGTGA. The DNA of the CDR3 is TGTGCCAGCAGCTTAACCGGGACTAGCGACACAGATACGCAGTATTTT. This encodes CASSLTGTSDTDTQYF.

This clonotype was found a few times. The rearrangement uses TRBV27 and TRBJ2-7; 7 bases match TRBD2. Germline assignment: CDR1 MNHEY and CDR2 SMNVEV (reference sequence). V was clipped by 4 bases and J by 6 bases; unmatched bases: 21. This CDR3 comprises 18 residues. CDR3 DNA sequence: TGTGCCAGCAGTTCCCATGATGCGAACGGACTAGTGTTTGCCGAGCAGTACTTC. Amino acid sequence: CASSSHDANGLVFAEQYF.

This clonotype was seen more than once but under ten times. This chain joins TRBV10-3 and TRBJ1-2; D may be TRBD1 (5 bases). Trimming removed 3 bases from V and 4 bases from J, with 15 bases in between. Germline V lookup: CDR1 ENHRY, CDR2 SYGVKD. The CDR3 is made up of 15 amino acids. DNA for the CDR3: TGTGCCATCAGTGATCCCGAACTAGGGGCCTATGGCTACACCTTC. Its protein is CAISDPELGAYGYTF.